This TCR beta chain was observed in a study of radiation and T cells in renal cell carcinoma. Findings of the study overall: In blood, top tumor clones expanded by 2 weeks, shrinking by 4.

Germline lookup yields CDR1 SEHNR and CDR2 FQNEAQ (reference sequence). CDR3 size: 15 residues. V was pared by 5 bases and J by 2 bases, with 12 bases between. Time point: blood 2 weeks post-SBRT. The treatment: 15 Gy SBRT to primary tumor, nephrectomy 4 weeks later. A note on this clone: What it recognizes is unknown.

The assay was immunoSEQ multiplex PCR, and TCRdb's table has in-frame clones only and misses some. Found here are 100,000 to 150,000 clones, 81% of them singletons; the top ten hold around 6.1%. The sequence derives from a man in his forties or fifties with renal cell carcinoma. The sequenced sample was blood, obtained from a patient whose treatment included radiotherapy and nephrectomy. The gene calls are TRBV7-9 and TRBJ2-2; either TRBD1 or TRBD2 may supply D (5 bases each). The DNA of the CDR3 is TGTGCCAGCAGCCCGGGACGGTTCAACACCGGGGAGCTGTTTTTT. It is translated as CASSPGRFNTGELFF. The entire variable domain, with the rest obtained from reference TRBV7-9 and TRBJ2-2, is as follows: DTGVSQNPRHKITKRGQNVTFRCDPISEHNRLYWYRQTLGQGPEFLTYFQNEAQLEKSRLLSDRFSAERPKGSFSTLEIQRTEQGDSAMYLCASSPGRFNTGELFFGEGSRLTVL.